The 10 T cell receptor beta chains reported below all come from one sample, sequenced in a study of blood T cells in healthy people across ages. Primers used in a second PCR of roughly 7 to 12 cycles were a sample-barcoded 5' primer and a J-beta primer mix. TCRdb reprocessed the 5' RACE reads via MiXCR and lists one record per CDR3 protein. The sample lists 1 million or so distinct CDR3 sequences, around 25% occurring once. This sample was shared with a second study, whose subject was T cells of mothers and their children.

Specimen: blood. The receptors were sampled from a girl aged 2 to 10 in good health.

V gene TRBV29-1 combines with J gene TRBJ2-3; possibly TRBD2 for D (5 bases). The CDR3 is made up of 14 amino acids. CDR1 is SQVTM and CDR2 is ANQGSEA in the germline V gene. Trimming removed 5 bases from V and 3 bases from J, with 15 bases in between. The CDR3 region has the DNA TGCAGCGTTCGGGGTGGAGTAATTACAGATACGCAGTATTTT. It translates to CSVRGGVITDTQYF.

At least ten counts were recorded for this clonotype. Its ends do not fully match the called genes, so a read error is possible. The chain employs TRBV5-1 and TRBJ2-7; D is possibly TRBD1 or TRBD2 (6 bases each). This CDR3 is built from 13 residues. CDR1 is SGHRS, CDR2 YFSETQ, per germline. The CDR3 nucleotides read TGTGCCAGCAGCTTTGGAGGGGGCTACGAGCAGTACTTC. Its translation: CASSFGGGYEQYF.

Many counts were recorded for this clonotype. Mismatch with germline at one junction end may stem from a read error. V gene TRBV27 combines with J gene TRBJ2-1; D is unclear. Germline V gene sequence: CDR1 MNHEY, CDR2 SMNVEV (reference sequence). The CDR3 spans 12 residues. This chain's CDR3 is CASSLTNNEQFF. In DNA form, the CDR3 reads TGCGCCAGCAGCCTGACAAACAATGAGCAGTTCTTC.

In this sample, this clonotype turned up a few times. The chain employs TRBV29-1 and TRBJ2-5, with D perhaps TRBD1 (6 bases). The V gene lost 6 bases and the J gene lost 5 bases, with 19 bases spanning the gap. The CDR3 is 14 residues long. The V gene's germline CDR1 is SQVTM and CDR2 ANQGSEA. This chain's CDR3 is CSVLSPGVSETQYF. For the CDR3, the DNA is TGCAGCGTCTTAAGCCCAGGGGTTAGCGAGACCCAGTACTTC.

The rearrangement joins TRBV6-1 to TRBJ2-2; 12 bases align to TRBD2. The CDR3 contains 16 residues. The junction had 6 bases not matched to a gene; V was cut back by 6 bases and J by 4 bases. Looked up from germline, CDR1 is MNHNS and CDR2 is SASEGT. DNA for the CDR3: TGTGCCAGCAGGGGGGAGACTAGCGGGAGCACCGGGGAGCTGTTTTTT. It translates to CASRGETSGSTGELFF.

This chain joins TRBV29-1 and TRBJ2-5; D is ambiguous. V was trimmed by 4 bases and J by 3 bases, leaving 12 bases between them. Germline V gene sequence: CDR1 SQVTM, CDR2 ANQGSEA. The CDR3 is 13 amino acids. In DNA, the CDR3 is TGCAGCGTTGCTCCAACCCCTAAAGAGACCCAGTACTTC. Protein sequence: CSVAPTPKETQYF. The full variable domain, rest sourced from reference TRBV29-1 and TRBJ2-5, is SAVISQKPSRDICQRGTSLTIQCQVDSQVTMMFWYRQQPGQSLTLIATANQGSEATYESGFVIDKFPISRPNLTFSTLTVSNMSPEDSSIYLCSVAPTPKETQYFGPGTRLLVL.

The rearrangement links TRBV29-1 to TRBJ2-5; unclear D gene. The CDR3 is 14 residues long. The germline CDR1 and CDR2 sequences are SQVTM and ANQGSEA. V lost 0 bases and J lost 5, with 13 bases in between. For the CDR3, the DNA is TGCAGCGTTGAAGAAACTCCCGCGGAGGAGACCCAGTACTTC. It is translated as CSVEETPAEETQYF.

CDR3 loop: CASSFGGGLADNNYGYTF. For the CDR3, the DNA is TGTGCCAGCAGTTTTGGGGGGGGGCTGGCCGATAATAACTATGGCTACACCTTC. The rearrangement joins TRBV12-3 or TRBV12-4 to TRBJ1-2; D possibly corresponds to TRBD1 (6 bases). Trimming shortened V by 3 bases and J by 1 base, and 21 bases separated the two germline ends. The CDR3 is made up of 18 amino acids.

This chain links TRBV12-3 or TRBV12-4 with TRBJ1-5; 8 nucleotides agree with TRBD1. Trimming at V came to 6 bases and at J to 3 bases, leaving 7 bases not matched to a gene. There are 15 residues in the CDR3. The DNA of the CDR3 is TGTGCCAGCAGCCAGACAGGGGTGGTCAATCAGCCCCAGCATTTT. Translated, it gives CASSQTGVVNQPQHF.

V gene TRBV28 combines with J gene TRBJ2-3, with TRBD1 as a possible D gene (5 bases). Trimming pared 5 bases from V and 5 bases from J, leaving 14 bases between. The CDR3 is 14 amino acids. Germline V gene sequence: CDR1 MDHEN, CDR2 SYDVKM. CDR3 DNA sequence: TGTGCCAGCAGTCCACCAGGGCTAGTAGATACGCAGTATTTT. Its translation: CASSPPGLVDTQYF.